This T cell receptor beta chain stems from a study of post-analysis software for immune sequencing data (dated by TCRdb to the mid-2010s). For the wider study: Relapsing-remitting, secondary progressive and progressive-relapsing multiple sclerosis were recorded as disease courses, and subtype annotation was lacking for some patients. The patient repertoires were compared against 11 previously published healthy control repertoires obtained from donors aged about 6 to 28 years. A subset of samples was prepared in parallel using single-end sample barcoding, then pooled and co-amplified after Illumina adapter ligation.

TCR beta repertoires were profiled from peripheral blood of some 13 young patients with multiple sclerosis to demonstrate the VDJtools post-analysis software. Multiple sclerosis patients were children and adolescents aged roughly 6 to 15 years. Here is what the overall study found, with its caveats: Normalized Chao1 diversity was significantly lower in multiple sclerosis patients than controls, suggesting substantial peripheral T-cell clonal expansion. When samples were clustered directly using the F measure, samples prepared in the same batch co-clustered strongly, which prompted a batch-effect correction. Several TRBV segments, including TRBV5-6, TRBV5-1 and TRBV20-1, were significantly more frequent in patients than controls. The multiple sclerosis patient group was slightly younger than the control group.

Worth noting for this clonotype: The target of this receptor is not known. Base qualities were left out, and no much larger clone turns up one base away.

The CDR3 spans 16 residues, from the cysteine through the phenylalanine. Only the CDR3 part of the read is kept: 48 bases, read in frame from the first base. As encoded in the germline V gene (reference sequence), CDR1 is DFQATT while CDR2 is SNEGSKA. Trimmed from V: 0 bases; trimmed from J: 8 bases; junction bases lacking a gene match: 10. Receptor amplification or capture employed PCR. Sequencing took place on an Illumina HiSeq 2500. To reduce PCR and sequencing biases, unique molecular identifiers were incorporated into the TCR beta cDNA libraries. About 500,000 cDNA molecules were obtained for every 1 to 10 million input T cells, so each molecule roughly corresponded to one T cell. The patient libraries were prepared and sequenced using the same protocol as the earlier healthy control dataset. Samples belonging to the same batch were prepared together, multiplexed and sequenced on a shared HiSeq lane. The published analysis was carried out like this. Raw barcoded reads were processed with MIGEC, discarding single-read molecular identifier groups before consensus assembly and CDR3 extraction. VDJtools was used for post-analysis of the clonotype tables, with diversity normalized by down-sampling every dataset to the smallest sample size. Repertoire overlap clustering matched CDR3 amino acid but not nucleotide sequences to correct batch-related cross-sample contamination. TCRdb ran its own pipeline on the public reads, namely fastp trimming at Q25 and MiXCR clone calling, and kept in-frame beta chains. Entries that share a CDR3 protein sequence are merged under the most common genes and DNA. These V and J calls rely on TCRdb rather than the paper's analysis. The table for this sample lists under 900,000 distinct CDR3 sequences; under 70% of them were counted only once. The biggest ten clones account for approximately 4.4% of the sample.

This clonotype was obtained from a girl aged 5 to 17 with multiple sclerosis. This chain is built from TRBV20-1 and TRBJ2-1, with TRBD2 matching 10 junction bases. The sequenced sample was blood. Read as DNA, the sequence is TGCAGTGCTAGAGATCCTAGCGGGAGCTTGTGGGATGAGCAGTTCTTC. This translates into CSARDPSGSLWDEQFF.